The entry below describes one T cell receptor (beta chain). This specimen comes from a study of early T cells in non-severe SARS-CoV-2 infection. Each CDR3 protein gets one entry after TCRdb re-called the 5' RACE reads with MiXCR. The table lists about 83,000 distinct CDR3 sequences, 9% to 15% of them singletons. CDR3 length: 13 amino acids. From germline, CDR1 is DFQATT and CDR2 SNEGSKA (reference sequence). V dropped 6 bases and J dropped 4; count of bases not matched to a gene: 7. The sequence derives from an adult who was a healthcare worker with PCR-confirmed SARS-CoV-2 infection or an uninfected control (not recorded which). The material sequenced was whole blood. The chain carries TRBV20-1 and TRBJ2-5; 8 nucleotides agree with TRBD1. CDR3 bases: TGCAGTGCCTCCAGGGGGCGCGGAGAGACCCAGTACTTC. As protein: CSASRGRGETQYF.